The T cell receptor beta chain under discussion was sequenced for a study of T cell responses to AZD1222 COVID-19 vaccine. Libraries were prepared by immunoSEQ multiplex PCR; TCRdb keeps only in-frame clonotypes and omits some of them. The table records about 110,000 clones, around 93% of them present only once. V gave up 2 bases and J gave up 1 base, with 2 bases separating them. The CDR3 has 12 residues. Looked up from germline, CDR1 is ENHRY and CDR2 is SYGVKD. This material consisted of peripheral blood, taken on day 0 of AZD1222 vaccination. V and J are TRBV10-3 and TRBJ1-1, with no clear D. This receptor was identified in an adult in good health. CDR3 nucleotides: TGTGCCATCAGTGAGGGGAACACTGAAGCTTTCTTT. Translated: CAISEGNTEAFF.